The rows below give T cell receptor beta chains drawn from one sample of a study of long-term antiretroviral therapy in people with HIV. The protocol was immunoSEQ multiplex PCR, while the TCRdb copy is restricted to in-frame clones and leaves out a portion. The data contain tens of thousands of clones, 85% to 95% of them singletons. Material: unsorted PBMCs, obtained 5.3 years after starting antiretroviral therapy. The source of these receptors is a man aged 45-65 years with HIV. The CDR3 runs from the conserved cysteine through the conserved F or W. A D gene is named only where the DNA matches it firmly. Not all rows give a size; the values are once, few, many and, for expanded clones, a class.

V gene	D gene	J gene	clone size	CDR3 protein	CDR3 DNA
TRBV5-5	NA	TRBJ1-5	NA	CASSLGPEDQPQHF	TGTGCCAGCAGTCTAGGTCCGGAGGATCAGCCCCAGCATTTT
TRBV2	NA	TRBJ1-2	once	CASTPDRTSYGYTF	TGTGCCAGCACTCCGGACCGAACCTCCTATGGCTACACCTTC
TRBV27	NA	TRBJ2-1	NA	CASSLYDRPSYNEQFF	TGTGCCAGCAGTTTATATGACAGACCCTCCTACAATGAGCAGTTCTTC
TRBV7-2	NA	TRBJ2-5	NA	CASSLGRAETQYF	TGTGCCAGCAGCTTAGGGAGGGCGGAGACCCAGTACTTC
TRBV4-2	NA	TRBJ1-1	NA	CASSQEGNRNTEAFF	TGTGCCAGCAGCCAAGAAGGGAACCGTAACACTGAAGCTTTCTTT
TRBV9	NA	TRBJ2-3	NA	CASSGEVLTSTDTQYF	TGTGCCAGCAGCGGAGAGGTCTTAACTAGCACAGATACGCAGTATTTT
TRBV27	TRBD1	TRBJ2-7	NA	CASSSPGQGAWEQYF	TGTGCCAGCAGTTCACCTGGACAGGGGGCGTGGGAGCAGTACTTC
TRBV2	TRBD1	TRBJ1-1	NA	CASSASPGGTMNTEAFF	TGTGCCAGCAGTGCGAGCCCAGGGGGCACAATGAACACTGAAGCTTTCTTT
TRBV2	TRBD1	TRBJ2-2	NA	CASSGQGRNTGELFF	TGTGCCAGCAGTGGACAGGGCCGAAACACCGGGGAGCTGTTTTTT
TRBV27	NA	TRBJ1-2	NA	CASSLQGPNYGYTF	TGTGCCAGCAGTTTACAGGGACCTAACTATGGCTACACCTTC
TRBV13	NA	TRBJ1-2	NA	CASSSRGTTNYGYTF	TGTGCCAGCAGCTCCCGGGGTACTACTAACTATGGCTACACCTTC
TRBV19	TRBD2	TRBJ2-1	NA	CASSIRTSGGAYNEQFF	TGTGCCAGTAGTATTAGGACTAGCGGGGGGGCCTACAATGAGCAGTTCTTC
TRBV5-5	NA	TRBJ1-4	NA	CASRQYTGTGGEKLFF	TGTGCCAGCAGGCAATATACCGGGACCGGGGGTGAAAAACTGTTTTTT
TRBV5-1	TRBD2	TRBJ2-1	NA	CASSSTSGSGLNEQFF	TGCGCCAGCAGCTCGACTAGCGGGTCCGGCCTCAATGAGCAGTTCTTC
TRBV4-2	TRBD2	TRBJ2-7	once	CASSQDTGTSGMYEQYF	TGTGCCAGCAGCCAAGATACGGGGACTAGCGGGATGTACGAGCAGTACTTC
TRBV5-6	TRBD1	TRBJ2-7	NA	CASSLGAGQGYEQYF	TGTGCCAGCAGCTTGGGGGCGGGACAGGGGTACGAGCAGTACTTC
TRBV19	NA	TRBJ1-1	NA	CASREGPLNTEAFF	TGTGCCAGTAGGGAGGGACCGTTGAACACTGAAGCTTTCTTT
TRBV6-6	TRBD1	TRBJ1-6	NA	CASSPGQGRDSPLHF	TGTGCCAGCAGCCCAGGACAGGGGCGAGATTCACCCCTCCACTTT
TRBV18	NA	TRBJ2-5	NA	CASSWSPVQETQYF	TGTGCCAGCTCATGGTCCCCAGTACAAGAGACCCAGTACTTC
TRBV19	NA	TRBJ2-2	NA	CASSIGFQVGELFF	TGTGCCAGTAGTATTGGATTCCAGGTCGGGGAGCTGTTTTTT